This entry lists 12 T cell receptor beta chains sequenced from one sample in a study of T cell clonality in common variable immunodeficiency. TCRdb's copy holds only in-frame clones and misses some; the assay was immunoSEQ multiplex PCR. Captured here are roughly 58,000 clones, none seen once; the top ten comprise under 6.5%. The specimen was peripheral blood mononuclear cells. The receptors were sampled from a person aged 18 to 75 in good health.

This clone has at least ten counts. The read is 3 residues too short to cover the CDR3 end, so that end is filled in from the germline J gene. V is TRBV7-2 and J is TRBJ2-1; 8 bases align to TRBD2. The CDR3 consists of 15 residues. V gave up 4 bases and J gave up 6 bases; unmatched junction bases: 8. Germline CDR1 is SGHTA and CDR2 is FQGNSA. The covered CDR3 bases are TGTGCCAGCAGCTCTCCCGGGACTAGAGGCAATGAG. Its translation: CASSSPGTRGNE. The complete CDR3 protein is CASSSPGTRGNEQFF.

In its sample, this clone was seen many times. The CDR3 extends 3 residues past the end of the read, so its final part is completed from the germline J gene. The chain links TRBV2 to TRBJ2-1; 7 nucleotides agree with TRBD2. Germline CDR1 SNHLY, CDR2 FYNNEI. The CDR3 consists of 14 residues. The V and J ends lost 2 bases and 7 bases, in that order; junction bases with no gene match: 5. CDR3 residues: CASSESGIGNEQFF. The CDR3 bases that were read are TGTGCCAGCAGTGAAAGCGGGATTGGGAATGAG.

In this sample, this clone turned up many times. The CDR3 extends 3 residues past the end of the read, so its final part is completed from the germline J gene. The V call is TRBV14, the J call TRBJ2-7; D remains ambiguous. The length of the CDR3 is 16 residues. Germline loops: CDR1 SGHDN, CDR2 FVKESK. V lost 1 base to trimming and J lost 0 bases, with 13 bases between them. The CDR3 sequence: CASSQGSASLSYEQYF. The sequenced part of the CDR3 DNA is TGTGCCAGCAGCCAAGGGAGCGCTTCTCTCTCCTACGAG.

This clone was observed at least ten times. Read sequence stops 3 residues before the CDR3 end, and the germline J gene provides the missing end. V is TRBV2 and J is TRBJ2-5; 11 nucleotides match TRBD2. Per the germline V gene, CDR1 is SNHLY and CDR2 is FYNNEI. V was clipped by 7 bases and J by 3 bases; unmatched bases: 10. There are 16 residues in the CDR3. The part of the CDR3 DNA that was read is TGTGCCAGCACGGGACTAGCGGTGCCGACTGAAGAGACC. As protein: CASTGLAVPTEET. The complete CDR3 protein is CASTGLAVPTEETQYF.

Ten or more counts support this clone. The read ends 3 residues before the CDR3 terminus; that terminus is restored from the germline J gene. The chain recombines TRBV6-1 with TRBJ2-1; the match to TRBD2 covers 11 bases. Germline CDR1 reads MNHNS; CDR2 reads SASEGT. V shed 4 bases, J shed 1 base, and the junction held 3 bases outside the gene matches. The CDR3 sequence is 16 residues long. The CDR3 sequence is CASSGGLAASYNEQFF. CDR3 DNA, as far as it was read: TGTGCCAGCAGTGGGGGACTAGCGGCTTCCTACAATGAG.

This clone was counted ten times or more. The observed sequence ends 3 residues before the CDR3 terminus, with the missing tail filled in from the germline J gene. The V and J genes are TRBV4-2 and TRBJ2-1; the D gene is possibly TRBD1 (5 bases). CDR3 length: 16 residues. V was cut by 3 bases and J by 4 bases, with 16 bases left in between. Per germline, CDR1 LGHNA and CDR2 YNFKEQ. CDR3 residues: CASSQGPSPSYNEQFF. The covered CDR3 bases are TGTGCCAGCAGCCAGGGGCCGTCCCCCTCTTACAATGAG.

This clone was seen a few times. The sequenced fragment ends 3 residues before the CDR3 boundary, so the rest is inferred from the germline J gene. The chain combines TRBV7-9 with TRBJ2-7, with D possibly TRBD1 on 5 matching bases. CDR3 length: 13 residues. Per germline, CDR1 SEHNR and CDR2 FQNEAQ (reference sequence). Deletions cut 3 bases from V and 4 bases from J, with 10 bases between. The CDR3 protein is CASSFGQDYEQYF. The sequenced part of the CDR3 DNA is TGTGCCAGCAGCTTCGGACAAGATTACGAG.

This clone was seen more than once but under ten times. The read gets to within 3 residues of the CDR3 end, and the germline J gene fills in the rest. The chain recombines TRBV2 with TRBJ2-7; 7 nucleotides align to TRBD1. The CDR3 totals 13 residues. Trimming at V came to 5 bases and at J to 1 base, leaving 2 bases not matched to a gene. Germline CDR1 reads SNHLY; CDR2 reads FYNNEI. CDR3 loop: CASSRDSSYEQYF. The CDR3 DNA, read in part, is TGTGCCAGCAGTCGGGACAGTTCCTACGAG.

This clone was detected many times. The CDR3 is cut off 3 residues early in the read; its end comes from the germline J gene. The chain uses TRBV5-1 and TRBJ2-5; no reliable D call. The CDR3 length is 12 residues. Trimming took off 0 bases at V and 3 bases at J, with 3 bases between the two ends. Per the germline V gene, CDR1 is SGHRS and CDR2 is YFSETQ. The part of the CDR3 DNA that was read is TGCGCCAGCAGCTTGGAGGAAGAGACC. This codes for CASSLEEET. The whole CDR3 is CASSLEEETQYF.

This clone was found many times. With the read ending 3 residues before the CDR3 end, the germline J gene is used to fill in that end. The chain has TRBV7-9 and TRBJ1-2, with 10 bases that match TRBD1. Per germline, CDR1 SEHNR and CDR2 FQNEAQ (reference sequence). The CDR3 consists of 14 residues. With 5 bases clipped from V and 4 bases from J, the junction kept 4 bases outside the gene matches. The sequenced part of the CDR3 DNA is TGTGCCAGCAGCCCGGACAGGGGGGGCTATGGC. It is translated as CASSPDRGGYG. The whole CDR3 region reads CASSPDRGGYGYTF.

This clone was detected many times. The sequence runs out 3 residues before the end of the CDR3; the remainder is reconstructed from the germline J gene. The chain has TRBV18 and TRBJ1-6, with 8 positions matching TRBD1. CDR1 KGHSH and CDR2 LQKENI come from the germline V gene. The CDR3 is 14 amino acids. The V and J ends lost 3 bases and 5 bases, in that order; junction bases with no gene match: 0. This CDR3 is CASSPGQDNSPLHF. The sequenced part of the CDR3 DNA is TGTGCCAGCTCACCGGGACAGGATAATTCACCC.

This clone was recorded many times. The read terminates 3 residues ahead of where the CDR3 ends, so the germline J gene completes it. The V and J genes are TRBV6-2 or TRBV6-3 and TRBJ1-5; 10 positions agree with TRBD1. Trimming removed 7 bases from V and 6 bases from J; junction bases left unmatched: 3. There are 13 residues in the CDR3. Germline V CDR1 and CDR2: MNHEY, SVGEGT. The sequenced part of the CDR3 DNA is TGTGCCAGCAAGACAGGGGGCGTTCAGCCC. As protein: CASKTGGVQP. The whole CDR3 reads CASKTGGVQPQHF.